The 8 T cell receptor beta chains presented below share a single source sample, sequenced in a study of cytomegalovirus exposure and HLA in healthy donors. Researchers ran the PCR with 60 Vbeta and 13 Jbeta primers. TCRdb keeps only in-frame clones here, not all; method: immunoSEQ multiplex PCR. The sample holds 150,000 to 170,000 clones; 74% are singletons and the top ten take around 2.3%. The sequenced sample was PBMCs. All receptors come from a young man in good health and CMV-seronegative.

The rearrangement uses TRBV5-1 and TRBJ2-1; 10 bases map to TRBD1. This CDR3 comprises 14 residues. V lost 8 bases, J lost 7 bases, and 9 bases stayed unmatched. CDR1 and CDR2 (germline): SGHRS, YFSETQ. DNA of the CDR3: TGCGCCAGTGACCTGTGGACAGGGGGGAATGAGCAGTTCTTC. It is translated as CASDLWTGGNEQFF.

The chain joins TRBV19 to TRBJ1-1; TRBD1 matches at 9 bases. Losses at the gene ends were 4 bases for V and 2 bases for J; bases not matched to a gene: 8. CDR1 is LNHDA, CDR2 SQIVND, per germline (reference sequence). The CDR3 spans 16 residues. The CDR3 spells CASSTRQGERNTEAFF. The CDR3 DNA reads TGTGCCAGTAGTACGCGACAGGGGGAGCGAAACACTGAAGCTTTCTTT.

The chain is built from TRBV2 and TRBJ1-1, with D possibly being TRBD1 (6 bases). This CDR3 is built from 11 residues. Germline CDR1 and CDR2: SNHLY and FYNNEI. The V end was cut by 8 bases, the J end by 9 bases, with 13 bases between. Here the CDR3 reads CASLVQGKAFF. Here the CDR3 DNA reads TGTGCCAGCTTAGTGCAGGGGAAAGCTTTCTTT.

The rearrangement links TRBV27 to TRBJ1-3; 8 bases fit TRBD1. Germline V gives CDR1 MNHEY, CDR2 SMNVEV (reference sequence). The CDR3 loop spans 15 amino acids. V lost 6 bases, J lost 3 bases, and 7 bases stayed unmatched. The CDR3 is CASRPTGGHGNTIYF. The CDR3 nucleotides are TGTGCCAGCAGGCCCACAGGGGGTCATGGAAACACCATATATTTT.

Turning to this clone: A junction boundary mismatches the germline segment, possibly from a read error. J is TRBJ1-1 and V is TRBV5-4; weak D call: TRBD1 (6 bases). CDR1 is SGHNT, CDR2 YYREEE, per germline (reference sequence). This CDR3 spans 15 amino acids. This CDR3 is CASSSTGTGGTEVFF. The CDR3 nucleotides are TGTGCCAGCAGCTCGACCGGGACGGGGGGCACTGAAGTTTTCTTT.

V is TRBV29-1 and J is TRBJ1-2; D is unresolved. There are 14 residues in the CDR3. Germline V gene lookup returns CDR1 SQVTM and CDR2 ANQGSEA. Trimming stripped 0 bases from V and 4 bases from J, with 12 bases between. CDR3 bases: TGCAGCGTTGAAGATCCCACGGGAGTCTATGGCTACACCTTC. This translates into CSVEDPTGVYGYTF.

This chain links TRBV6-6 with TRBJ2-5; unclear D gene. V lost 5 bases, J lost 0 bases, and 13 bases lay in between. CDR1 and CDR2 (germline): MNHNY, SVGAGI (reference sequence). The CDR3 covers 15 residues. CDR3 region: CASSTETPYQETQYF. CDR3 sequence (DNA): TGTGCCAGCAGTACCGAGACACCGTACCAAGAGACCCAGTACTTC.

This clone turned up a few times. The rearrangement uses TRBV6-5 and TRBJ2-3; TRBD2 aligns across 9 bases. The CDR3 sequence is 15 residues long. The J segment lost 5 bases and the V segment lost 2 bases, leaving 5 bases of the junction unmatched. CDR1 is MNHEY, CDR2 SVGAGI, per germline. CDR3 nucleotide sequence: TGTGCCAGCAGTTACGGGCGGGGGGGGGAAGATACGCAGTATTTT. This codes for CASSYGRGGEDTQYF.